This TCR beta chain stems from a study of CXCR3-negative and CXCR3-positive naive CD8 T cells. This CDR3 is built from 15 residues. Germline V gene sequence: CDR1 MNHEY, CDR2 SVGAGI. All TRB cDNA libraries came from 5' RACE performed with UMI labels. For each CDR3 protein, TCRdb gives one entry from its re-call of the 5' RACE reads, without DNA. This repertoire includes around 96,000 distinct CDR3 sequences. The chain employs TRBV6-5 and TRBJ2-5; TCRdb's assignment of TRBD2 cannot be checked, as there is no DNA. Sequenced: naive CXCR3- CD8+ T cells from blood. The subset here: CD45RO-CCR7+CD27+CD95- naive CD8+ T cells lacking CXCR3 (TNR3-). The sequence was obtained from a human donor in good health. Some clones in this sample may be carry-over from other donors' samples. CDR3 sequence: CASSYSTGEEETQYF.